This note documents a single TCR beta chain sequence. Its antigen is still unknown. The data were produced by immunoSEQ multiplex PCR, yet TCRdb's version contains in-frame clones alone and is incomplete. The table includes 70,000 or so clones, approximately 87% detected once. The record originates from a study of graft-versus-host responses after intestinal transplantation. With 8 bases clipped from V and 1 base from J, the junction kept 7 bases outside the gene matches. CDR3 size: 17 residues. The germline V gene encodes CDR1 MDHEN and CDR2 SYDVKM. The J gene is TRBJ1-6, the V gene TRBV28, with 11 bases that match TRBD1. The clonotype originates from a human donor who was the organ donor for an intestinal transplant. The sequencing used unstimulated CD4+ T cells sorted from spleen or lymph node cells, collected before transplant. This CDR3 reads CASGSGTGGSYNSPLHF. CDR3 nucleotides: TGTGCCAGCGGGTCCGGGACAGGGGGATCCTATAATTCACCCCTCCACTTT. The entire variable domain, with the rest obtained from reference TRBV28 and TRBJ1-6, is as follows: DVKVTQSSRYLVKRTGEKVFLECVQDMDHENMFWYRQDPGLGLRLIYFSYDVKMKEKGDIPEGYSVSREKKERFSLILESASTNQTSMYLCASGSGTGGSYNSPLHFGNGTRLTVT.